The 16 T cell receptor beta chains listed next were all sequenced from one sample in a study of T cell clones after liver transplantation. Clones were sequenced by immunoSEQ multiplex PCR, and TCRdb holds only the in-frame ones, with some missing. Here the sample spans 68,000 or so clones, approximately 80% being singletons. The sample in question was CD4+ T cells from blood, obtained before liver transplant. The receptors come from a human donor who received a liver transplant.

This clone has a handful of counts. V gene TRBV9 combines with J gene TRBJ1-2; TRBD1 matches 9 bases. The CDR3 extends over 14 amino acids. Germline lookup yields CDR1 SGDLS and CDR2 YYNGEE. V shed 5 bases, J shed 7 bases, and the junction held 9 bases outside the gene matches. Here the CDR3 DNA reads TGTGCCAGCAGTTCCGGGACAGGGATCGGTGGCTACACCTTC. Translation: CASSSGTGIGGYTF.

V and J are TRBV5-4 and TRBJ2-1; either TRBD1 or TRBD2 may fit D (5 bases each). Germline CDR1 is SGHNT and CDR2 is YYREEE (reference sequence). The V and J ends lost 0 bases and 2 bases respectively, with 9 bases between them. There are 15 residues in the CDR3. CDR3 nucleotide sequence: TGTGCCAGCAGCTTGGAAGGGACCCCCTACAATGAGCAGTTCTTC. It yields the protein CASSLEGTPYNEQFF.

The chain joins TRBV27 to TRBJ1-2, with no clear D. The germline gives CDR1 MNHEY, CDR2 SMNVEV (reference sequence). The CDR3 contains 15 residues. V lost 7 bases to trimming and J lost 8 bases, with 23 bases between them. This CDR3 reads CASTLGGRSRWGYTF. The CDR3 DNA follows: TGTGCCAGCACTTTGGGCGGCAGGTCCCGCTGGGGCTACACCTTC.

J is TRBJ1-2 and V is TRBV6-1; D possibly corresponds to TRBD1 (5 bases). CDR3 size: 12 residues. The germline gives CDR1 MNHNS, CDR2 SASEGT. V was pared by 2 bases and J by 8 bases, with 9 bases between. CDR3 in amino acids: CASSEQGRGYTF. CDR3 nucleotides: TGTGCCAGCAGTGAACAGGGTCGAGGCTACACCTTC.

The table lists this clone with a count of one. The genes are TRBV11-2 and TRBJ2-4; 10 nucleotides match TRBD1. This CDR3 has 16 amino acids. The V gene end was trimmed by 3 bases and the J gene end by 10 bases; junction bases not matched to a gene: 12. Germline V gene lookup returns CDR1 SGHAT and CDR2 FQNNGV. CDR3 loop: CASSLTGGQGFGIQYF. Written as DNA, the CDR3 is TGTGCCAGCAGCTTGACAGGGGGCCAAGGCTTTGGAATTCAGTACTTC.

The genes are TRBV19 and TRBJ1-3; no clear D gene. V lost 5 bases to trimming and J lost 0 bases, with 8 bases between them. There are 14 residues in the CDR3. CDR1 is LNHDA and CDR2 is SQIVND in the germline V gene (reference sequence). The DNA for the CDR3 is TGTGCCAGTAGTCCACAACGCTCTGGAAACACCATATATTTT. This translates into CASSPQRSGNTIYF.

V gene TRBV11-3 combines with J gene TRBJ2-1; TRBD2 might be the D (6 bases). Germline V gene data show CDR1 as SGHNT and CDR2 as YENEEA. The V and J ends lost 5 bases and 0 bases respectively, with 14 bases between them. This CDR3 comprises 16 residues. The CDR3, as DNA: TGTGCCAGCAGCCTGAATGGGGGGAGCTCCTACAATGAGCAGTTCTTC. This encodes CASSLNGGSSYNEQFF. The full variable domain, its missing parts supplied by reference TRBV11-3 and TRBJ2-1, is EAGVVQSPRYKIIEKKQPVAFWCNPISGHNTLYWYLQNLGQGPELLIRYENEEAVDDSQLPKDRFSAERLKGVDSTLKIQPAELGDSAVYLCASSLNGGSSYNEQFFGPGTRLTVL.

The gene calls are TRBV19 and TRBJ2-2; 7 bases align to TRBD2. J was trimmed by 6 bases and V by 6 bases; bases with no gene match: 10. Germline lookup yields CDR1 LNHDA and CDR2 SQIVND (reference sequence). The CDR3 is made up of 15 amino acids. The CDR3 region has the DNA TGTGCCAGTAGCCCAACCGGGGGGATAGCCGGGGAGCTGTTTTTT. Protein product: CASSPTGGIAGELFF.

The chain is built from TRBV27 and TRBJ1-2; 7 bases line up with TRBD1. The V and J ends lost 3 bases and 0 bases, in that order; junction bases with no gene match: 4. The CDR3 loop spans 15 amino acids. CDR1 MNHEY and CDR2 SMNVEV come from the germline V gene (reference sequence). CDR3 residues: CASSFFGQANYGYTF. DNA for the CDR3: TGTGCCAGCAGTTTTTTCGGACAGGCTAACTATGGCTACACCTTC.

The chain has TRBV6-6 and TRBJ1-5, with 8 bases aligning to TRBD1. Germline CDR1 reads MNHNY; CDR2 reads SVGAGI (reference sequence). CDR3 length: 16 residues. Trimming removed 2 bases from V and 5 bases from J; junction bases left unmatched: 8. CDR3 nucleotides: TGTGCCAGCAGTTACCACGGGCAGGGGGCATATCAGCCCCAGCATTTT. Its protein is CASSYHGQGAYQPQHF.

This sequence joins TRBV6-1 and TRBJ2-7; 7 bases fit TRBD2. The trim removed 6 bases at V and 0 bases at J, leaving 5 bases unmatched. The CDR3 covers 14 residues. Germline V gene lookup returns CDR1 MNHNS and CDR2 SASEGT. The chain's CDR3 is CASRRDYSSYEQYF. The DNA of the CDR3 is TGTGCCAGCAGACGGGACTACAGCTCCTACGAGCAGTACTTC.

The rearrangement joins TRBV28 to TRBJ2-1, with D possibly TRBD2 on 6 matching bases. This CDR3 region has 16 residues. Germline V lookup: CDR1 MDHEN, CDR2 SYDVKM. V lost 8 bases to trimming and J lost 5 bases, with 22 bases between them. CDR3 coding DNA: TGTGCCAGCTCAATACCCGGACGGGAGTGGGACAATGAGCAGTTCTTC. Translating it yields CASSIPGREWDNEQFF.

The chain recombines TRBV5-8 with TRBJ2-7; possibly TRBD2 for D (5 bases). The DNA end favors TRBJ2-5, so the J call may be wrong. CDR3 length: 12 residues. CDR1 SGHTS and CDR2 YDEGEE come from the germline V gene. Here the CDR3 DNA reads TGTGCCAGCAGCTCGGGGTGGGGGACCCAGTACTTC. Its protein is CASSSGWGTQYF.

This clone was found a few times. The chain couples TRBV29-1 to TRBJ1-1; no definite D call. CDR3 size: 14 residues. The V gene lost 1 base and the J gene lost 6 bases, with 15 bases spanning the gap. Per germline, CDR1 SQVTM and CDR2 ANQGSEA. The CDR3 sequence is CSVEATWSAAEAFF. Written as DNA, the CDR3 is TGCAGCGTTGAAGCGACATGGTCGGCTGCTGAAGCTTTCTTT. Full variable domain (rest looked up from reference TRBV29-1 and TRBJ1-1): SAVISQKPSRDICQRGTSLTIQCQVDSQVTMMFWYRQQPGQSLTLIATANQGSEATYESGFVIDKFPISRPNLTFSTLTVSNMSPEDSSIYLCSVEATWSAAEAFFGQGTRLTVV.

The chain is built from TRBV27 and TRBJ2-1; D possibly corresponds to TRBD1 (5 bases). V lost 2 bases, J lost 3 bases, and 14 bases lay in between. The CDR3 runs to 16 residues. Germline CDR1 and CDR2: MNHEY and SMNVEV (reference sequence). This chain's CDR3 is CASSLDPRQIYNEQFF. CDR3 nucleotide sequence: TGTGCCAGCAGTTTAGATCCGCGACAGATCTACAATGAGCAGTTCTTC.

The chain combines TRBV28 with TRBJ2-7, with 9 positions matching TRBD1. The CDR3 loop spans 13 amino acids. Trimming took 6 bases from V and 5 from J; bases not matched to a gene: 5. The germline gives CDR1 MDHEN, CDR2 SYDVKM. CDR3 in amino acids: CASRRTGAHEQYF. The CDR3 DNA follows: TGTGCCAGCAGGCGGACAGGGGCGCACGAGCAGTACTTC.